One sample yielded the 23 T cell receptor beta chains listed below, sequenced in a study of cytomegalovirus exposure and HLA in healthy donors. PCR used 60 Vbeta primers and 13 Jbeta primers. Repertoires were generated with immunoSEQ multiplex PCR, while TCRdb's copy carries only in-frame clones and drops some. The sample records about 240,000 clones, around 84% being singletons. Material: PBMCs. These TCRs come from a girl aged 2-10 years in good health and CMV-seronegative.

The rearrangement links TRBV7-9 to TRBJ2-3, with D possibly matching TRBD2 (5 bases). CDR1 and CDR2 from the germline V gene are SEHNR and FQNEAQ (reference sequence). Trimming removed 1 base from V and 0 bases from J, with 11 bases in between. The CDR3 loop spans 16 amino acids. The CDR3 DNA is TGTGCCAGCAGCTTAGGGGCTAGCAGGAGCACAGATACGCAGTATTTT. Its protein product is CASSLGASRSTDTQYF.

In its sample, this clone was seen a few times. The rearrangement joins TRBV6-5 to TRBJ2-6; weak D call: TRBD1 (6 bases). The V gene lost 5 bases and the J gene lost 0 bases, with 8 bases spanning the gap. The length of the CDR3 is 15 residues. Per germline, CDR1 MNHEY and CDR2 SVGAGI. The CDR3 DNA is TGTGCCAGCAGTAACAGGGTCTCTGGGGCCAACGTCCTGACTTTC. It codes for CASSNRVSGANVLTF.

This sequence joins TRBV29-1 and TRBJ2-1; weak D call: TRBD1 (5 bases). Germline lookup yields CDR1 SQVTM and CDR2 ANQGSEA. The CDR3 extends over 15 amino acids. Trimming cost V 3 bases and J 8 bases, with 20 bases left between them. The CDR3 reads CSVESTAGIWYEQFF. DNA for the CDR3: TGCAGCGTTGAGAGTACGGCAGGGATTTGGTATGAGCAGTTCTTC.

This clone came up once. The chain employs TRBV7-3 and TRBJ2-1; TRBD2 matches 8 bases. V lost 2 bases to trimming and J lost 9 bases; unmatched junction nucleotides: 6. This CDR3 contains 14 residues. Germline V CDR1 and CDR2: SGHTA, FQGTGA. CDR3 protein: CASSLRGGSVEQFF. The CDR3 DNA follows: TGTGCCAGCAGCTTACGGGGGGGCTCGGTTGAGCAGTTCTTC.

The chain couples TRBV5-1 to TRBJ2-5; D may be TRBD2 (5 bases). V lost 1 base and J 3 bases, leaving 7 bases between the germline ends. The CDR3 loop spans 13 amino acids. Per germline, CDR1 SGHRS and CDR2 YFSETQ. CDR3 amino acids: CASSLSGEETQYF. The CDR3 DNA reads as TGCGCCAGCAGCTTGTCCGGGGAAGAGACCCAGTACTTC.

The chain carries TRBV4-1 and TRBJ2-7; D is perhaps TRBD2 (5 bases). CDR1 is MGHRA and CDR2 is YSYEKL in the germline V gene. V dropped 5 bases and J dropped 5 bases, with 16 bases sitting between them. The length of the CDR3 is 14 residues. The CDR3 loop is CASSLVPGSHEQYF. The CDR3 region has the DNA TGCGCCAGCAGCTTGGTTCCTGGGAGCCACGAGCAGTACTTC.

The chain recombines TRBV18 with TRBJ1-2, with TRBD1 matching 11 bases. V gave up 3 bases and J gave up 2 bases; unmatched junction bases: 5. The CDR3 is made up of 16 amino acids. Looked up from germline, CDR1 is KGHSH and CDR2 is LQKENI. CDR3 in DNA: TGTGCCAGCTCACCCTTCGGACAGGGGGCAAACTATGGCTACACCTTC. This sequence encodes CASSPFGQGANYGYTF. Using reference TRBV18 and TRBJ1-2 for the parts outside the CDR3, the full variable domain is NAGVMQNPRHLVRRRGQEARLRCSPMKGHSHVYWYRQLPEEGLKFMVYLQKENIIDESGMPKERFSAEFPKEGPSILRIQQVVRGDSAAYFCASSPFGQGANYGYTFGSGTRLTVV.

The V gene is TRBV9, the J gene TRBJ2-1, with 8 bases identical to TRBD2. The J segment lost 1 base and the V segment lost 0 bases, leaving 3 bases of the junction unmatched. The length of the CDR3 is 16 residues. Looked up from germline, CDR1 is SGDLS and CDR2 is YYNGEE. CDR3 loop: CASSVEVAGSYNEQFF. The DNA for the CDR3 is TGTGCCAGCAGCGTAGAGGTAGCGGGGTCCTACAATGAGCAGTTCTTC. Drawing the rest from reference TRBV9 and TRBJ2-1, the complete variable domain is DSGVTQTPKHLITATGQRVTLRCSPRSGDLSVYWYQQSLDQGLQFLIQYYNGEERAKGNILERFSAQQFPDLHSELNLSSLELGDSALYFCASSVEVAGSYNEQFFGPGTRLTVL.

V gene TRBV19 combines with J gene TRBJ1-5; D uncertain. This CDR3 comprises 13 residues. V dropped 4 bases and J dropped 1 base, with 5 bases sitting between them. CDR1 and CDR2 from the germline V gene are LNHDA and SQIVND (reference sequence). CDR3 bases: TGTGCCAGTAGTACGACAAGCAATCAGCCCCAGCATTTT. Translation gives CASSTTSNQPQHF.

In this sample, this clone turned up a few times. The chain carries TRBV9 and TRBJ1-3; weak D call: TRBD1 (6 bases). CDR3 length: 16 amino acids. V was clipped by 0 bases and J by 2 bases, with 12 bases between them. CDR1 is SGDLS and CDR2 is YYNGEE in the germline V gene. CDR3: CASSVEAGGTGNTIYF. CDR3 nucleotides: TGTGCCAGCAGCGTAGAAGCGGGGGGCACTGGAAACACCATATATTTT.

The genes are TRBV6-5 and TRBJ2-7, with D perhaps matching TRBD1 (5 bases). The germline CDR1 and CDR2 sequences are MNHEY and SVGAGI. V dropped 4 bases and J dropped 0 bases, with 13 bases sitting between them. The CDR3 has 15 residues. CDR3 residues: CASSLTVLSSYEQYF. In DNA, the CDR3 is TGTGCCAGCAGTTTGACAGTCCTGAGCTCCTACGAGCAGTACTTC.

Remarks on this clone: At one end, the junction sequence differs from germline, possibly due to a read error. V and J are TRBV7-9 and TRBJ2-7; 7 bases are a match to TRBD1. Germline assignment: CDR1 SEHNR and CDR2 FQNEAQ (reference sequence). The CDR3 runs 13 residues. DNA of the CDR3: TGTTCCAGCAGTTCGGACAGGACCTACGAGCAGTACTTC. Its translation: CSSSSDRTYEQYF. Full variable domain (missing parts from reference TRBV7-9 and TRBJ2-7): DTGVSQNPRHKITKRGQNVTFRCDPISEHNRLYWYRQTLGQGPEFLTYFQNEAQLEKSRLLSDRFSAERPKGSFSTLEIQRTEQGDSAMYLCSSSSDRTYEQYFGPGTRLTVT.

This clone appeared a few times. This sequence joins TRBV6-1 and TRBJ1-5; the match to TRBD1 covers 7 bases. V shed 4 bases and J 4 bases; nucleotides not matched to a gene: 10. This CDR3 has 16 residues. The V gene's germline CDR1 is MNHNS and CDR2 SASEGT. The CDR3 DNA follows: TGTGCCAGCAGTGCACAGGGGACCTGGGGGAATCAGCCCCAGCATTTT. This gives the protein CASSAQGTWGNQPQHF.

V usage is TRBV18 and J usage is TRBJ2-3, with D perhaps matching TRBD1 (7 bases). Germline V gives CDR1 KGHSH, CDR2 LQKENI. The CDR3 covers 15 residues. V was cut by 3 bases and J by 4 bases, with 14 bases left in between. In DNA, the CDR3 is TGTGCCAGCTCACCCGGGCAGGGGGGAGCAGATACGCAGTATTTT. Its protein product is CASSPGQGGADTQYF. Using reference TRBV18 and TRBJ2-3 for the parts outside the CDR3, the full variable domain is NAGVMQNPRHLVRRRGQEARLRCSPMKGHSHVYWYRQLPEEGLKFMVYLQKENIIDESGMPKERFSAEFPKEGPSILRIQQVVRGDSAAYFCASSPGQGGADTQYFGPGTRLTVL.

This sequence joins TRBV6-7 and TRBJ2-4, with a possible D match to TRBD1 (5 bases). TRBV6-7 has ORF status, its function being uncertain. V lost 8 bases, J lost 5 bases, and 16 bases lay in between. This CDR3 is built from 14 residues. CDR3 loop: CASPLSGWENIQYF. In DNA form, the CDR3 reads TGTGCCAGCCCGCTGTCAGGGTGGGAAAACATTCAGTACTTC.

The rearrangement links TRBV18 to TRBJ1-2, with 7 nucleotides matching TRBD1. CDR3 length: 14 residues. Trimming cost V 3 bases and J 5 bases; bases outside gene matches: 6. The germline gives CDR1 KGHSH, CDR2 LQKENI. The CDR3, as DNA: TGTGCCAGCTCACCGGAGACAGGGCCTTATGGCTACACCTTC. This translates into CASSPETGPYGYTF.

The CDR3, as DNA: TGTGCCAGCAGCGAAACATTATGGACTGAAGCTTTCTTT. Encoded protein: CASSETLWTEAFF. The rearrangement uses TRBV6-5 and TRBJ1-1; D remains unclear. Germline V gene data show CDR1 as MNHEY and CDR2 as SVGAGI. The V and J ends lost 6 bases and 5 bases respectively, with 13 bases between them. CDR3 length: 13 residues.

The chain couples TRBV27 to TRBJ1-1, with 7 bases matching TRBD1. The V segment lost 8 bases and the J segment 5 bases; nucleotides outside the gene matches: 8. The CDR3 contains 13 residues. The germline V gene encodes CDR1 MNHEY and CDR2 SMNVEV (reference sequence). CDR3 amino acids: CASRHTGATEAFF. CDR3 DNA: TGTGCCAGCCGTCACACAGGGGCAACTGAAGCTTTCTTT.

The J gene is TRBJ2-5, the V gene TRBV7-9, with D maybe TRBD2 (6 bases). The CDR3 contains 14 residues. The V gene lost 7 bases and the J gene lost 7 bases, with 19 bases spanning the gap. CDR1 SEHNR and CDR2 FQNEAQ come from the germline V gene (reference sequence). This CDR3 is CASISPGEKRTQYF. The CDR3 bases are TGTGCCAGCATCTCCCCGGGAGAGAAGAGGACCCAGTACTTC.

This clone was seen a handful of times. CDR3 sequence (DNA): TGTGCCATACCGGGGGGAGGCAATTCCTACGAGCAGTACTTC. Translated, it gives CAIPGGGNSYEQYF. This chain uses TRBV7-9 with TRBJ2-7; 7 bases line up with TRBD2. The CDR3 consists of 14 residues. Germline CDR1 reads SEHNR; CDR2 reads FQNEAQ (reference sequence). V trimming: 10 bases; J trimming: 1 base; junction bases outside the gene matches: 10.

The J gene is TRBJ1-4, the V gene TRBV7-9; perhaps TRBD1 as D (6 bases). Trimming pared 0 bases from V and 3 bases from J, leaving 8 bases between. The CDR3 is made up of 15 amino acids. Germline V gives CDR1 SEHNR, CDR2 FQNEAQ (reference sequence). The CDR3 nucleotides read TGTGCCAGCAGCTTAGCGCGGGGGCCTAATGAAAAACTGTTTTTT. Its translation: CASSLARGPNEKLFF. The whole variable domain, filled in from reference TRBV7-9 and TRBJ1-4, reads DTGVSQNPRHKITKRGQNVTFRCDPISEHNRLYWYRQTLGQGPEFLTYFQNEAQLEKSRLLSDRFSAERPKGSFSTLEIQRTEQGDSAMYLCASSLARGPNEKLFFGSGTQLSVL.

This sequence joins TRBV4-1 and TRBJ2-2, with D possibly matching TRBD2 (6 bases). Germline V gives CDR1 MGHRA, CDR2 YSYEKL. The CDR3 is 19 residues long. Trimming removed 1 base at V and 1 base at J, with 19 bases between. The CDR3 coding sequence is TGCGCCAGCAGCCAAGTCATTCCAATTAGGGGAGGGAACACCGGGGAGCTGTTTTTT. Translation gives CASSQVIPIRGGNTGELFF.

The chain combines TRBV5-1 with TRBJ2-1; a possible D gene is TRBD2 (5 bases). With 4 bases removed from V and 3 bases from J, the gap between germline ends came to 8 bases. The germline gives CDR1 SGHRS, CDR2 YFSETQ. The CDR3 is 13 amino acids. This chain's CDR3 is CASSQTNYNEQFF. CDR3 nucleotides: TGCGCCAGCAGCCAGACTAACTACAATGAGCAGTTCTTC.